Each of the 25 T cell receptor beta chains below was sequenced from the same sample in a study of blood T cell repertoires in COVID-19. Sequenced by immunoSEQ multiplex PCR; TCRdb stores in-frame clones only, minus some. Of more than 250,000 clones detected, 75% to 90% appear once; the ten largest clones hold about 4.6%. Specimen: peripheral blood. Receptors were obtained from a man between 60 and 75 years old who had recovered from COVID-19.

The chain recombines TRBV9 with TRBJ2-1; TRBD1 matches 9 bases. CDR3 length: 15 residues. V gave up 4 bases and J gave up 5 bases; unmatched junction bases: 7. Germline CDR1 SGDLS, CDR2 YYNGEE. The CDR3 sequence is CASSTRDRDHNEQFF. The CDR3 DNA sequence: TGTGCCAGCAGCACCCGGGACAGGGACCACAATGAGCAGTTCTTC.

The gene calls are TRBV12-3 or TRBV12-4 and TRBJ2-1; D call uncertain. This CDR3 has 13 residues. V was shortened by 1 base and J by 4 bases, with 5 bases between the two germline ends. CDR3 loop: CASSLVIYNEQFF. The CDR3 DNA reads TGTGCCAGCAGTTTAGTTATTTACAATGAGCAGTTCTTC.

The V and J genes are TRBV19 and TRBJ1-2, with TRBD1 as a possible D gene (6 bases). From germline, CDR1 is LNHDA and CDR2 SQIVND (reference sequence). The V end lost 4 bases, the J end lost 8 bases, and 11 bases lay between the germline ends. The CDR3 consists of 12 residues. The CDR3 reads CASSTYRDGYTF. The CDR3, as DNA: TGTGCCAGTAGTACCTACAGGGACGGCTACACCTTC.

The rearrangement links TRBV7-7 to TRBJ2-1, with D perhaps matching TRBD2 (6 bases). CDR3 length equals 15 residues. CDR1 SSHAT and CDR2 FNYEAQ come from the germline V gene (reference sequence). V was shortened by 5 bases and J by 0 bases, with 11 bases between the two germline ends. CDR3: CASSRGTHSYNEQFF. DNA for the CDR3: TGTGCCAGCAGCCGCGGGACTCACTCCTACAATGAGCAGTTCTTC. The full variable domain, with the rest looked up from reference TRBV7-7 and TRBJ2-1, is GAGVSQSPRYKVTKRGQDVTLRCDPISSHATLYWYQQALGQGPEFLTYFNYEAQPDKSGLPSDRFSAERPEGSISTLTIQRTEQRDSAMYRCASSRGTHSYNEQFFGPGTRLTVL.

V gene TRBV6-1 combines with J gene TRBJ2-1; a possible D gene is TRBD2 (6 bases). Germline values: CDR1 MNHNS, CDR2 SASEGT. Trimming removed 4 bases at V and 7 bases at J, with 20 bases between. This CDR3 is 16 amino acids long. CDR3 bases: TGTGCCAGCAGTGGGGTAAGCGGGCAACTCAGGAATGAGCAGTTCTTC. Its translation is CASSGVSGQLRNEQFF.

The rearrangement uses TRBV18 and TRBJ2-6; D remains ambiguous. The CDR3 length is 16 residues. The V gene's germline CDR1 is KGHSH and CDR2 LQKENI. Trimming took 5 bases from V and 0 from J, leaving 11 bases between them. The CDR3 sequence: CASSARHVSGANVLTF. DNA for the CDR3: TGTGCCAGCTCAGCACGACACGTCTCTGGGGCCAACGTCCTGACTTTC.

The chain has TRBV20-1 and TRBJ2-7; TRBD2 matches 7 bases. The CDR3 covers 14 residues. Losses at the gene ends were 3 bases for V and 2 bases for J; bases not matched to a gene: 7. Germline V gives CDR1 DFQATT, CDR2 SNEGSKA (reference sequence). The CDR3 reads CSASPSGTTYEQYF. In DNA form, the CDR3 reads TGCAGTGCTAGTCCTAGCGGAACAACCTACGAGCAGTACTTC.

The CDR3, as DNA: TGTGCCAGCAGCTTCTACAGCCAAGAGACCCAGTACTTC. It specifies CASSFYSQETQYF. The chain employs TRBV5-6 and TRBJ2-5; D not resolved. Trimming stripped 2 bases from V and 1 base from J, with 6 bases between. Germline CDR1 and CDR2: SGHDT and YYEEEE. CDR3 size: 13 residues.

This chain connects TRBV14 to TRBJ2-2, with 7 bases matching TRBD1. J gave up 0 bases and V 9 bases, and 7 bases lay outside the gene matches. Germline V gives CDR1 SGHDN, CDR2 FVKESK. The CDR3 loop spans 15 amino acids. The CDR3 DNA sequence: TGTGCCAGTACAATGGGACAGACGAACACCGGGGAGCTGTTTTTT. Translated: CASTMGQTNTGELFF.

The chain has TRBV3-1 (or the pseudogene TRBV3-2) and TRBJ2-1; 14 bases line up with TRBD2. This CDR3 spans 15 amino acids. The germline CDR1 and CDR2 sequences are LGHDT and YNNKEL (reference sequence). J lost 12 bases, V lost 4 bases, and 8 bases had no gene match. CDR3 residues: CASSPGLAGGFGQFF. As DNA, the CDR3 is TGTGCCAGCAGCCCCGGACTAGCGGGAGGCTTTGGGCAGTTCTTC.

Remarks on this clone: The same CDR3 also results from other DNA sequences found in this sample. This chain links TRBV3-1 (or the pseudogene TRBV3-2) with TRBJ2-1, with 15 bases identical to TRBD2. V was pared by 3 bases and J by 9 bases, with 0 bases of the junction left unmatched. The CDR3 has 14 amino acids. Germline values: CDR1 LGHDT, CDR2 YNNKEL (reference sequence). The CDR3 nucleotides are TGTGCCAGCAGCCAGGGACTAGCGGGAGGTGAGCAGTTCTTC. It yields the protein CASSQGLAGGEQFF.

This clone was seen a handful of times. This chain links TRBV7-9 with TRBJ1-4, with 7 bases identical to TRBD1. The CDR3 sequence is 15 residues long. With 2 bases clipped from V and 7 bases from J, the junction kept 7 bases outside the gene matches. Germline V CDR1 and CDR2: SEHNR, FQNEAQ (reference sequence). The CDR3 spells CASSLRQGGIEKLFF. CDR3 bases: TGTGCCAGCAGCTTAAGACAGGGTGGGATTGAAAAACTGTTTTTT.

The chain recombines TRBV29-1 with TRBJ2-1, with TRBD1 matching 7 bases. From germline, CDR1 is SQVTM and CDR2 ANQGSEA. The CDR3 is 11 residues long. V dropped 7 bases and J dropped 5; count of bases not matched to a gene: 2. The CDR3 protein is CSGGTDNEQFF. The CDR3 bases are TGCAGCGGGGGGACAGACAATGAGCAGTTCTTC.

The CDR3 region has the DNA TGTGCCAGCAGCTTAGTCGCAGAAGTGAACACTGAAGCTTTCTTT. Translating it yields CASSLVAEVNTEAFF. J is TRBJ1-1 and V is TRBV7-6; D remains unclear. The ends were cut back, 1 base at V and 0 bases at J, with 9 bases in the middle. This CDR3 is built from 15 residues. CDR1 and CDR2 (germline): SGHVS, FNYEAQ.

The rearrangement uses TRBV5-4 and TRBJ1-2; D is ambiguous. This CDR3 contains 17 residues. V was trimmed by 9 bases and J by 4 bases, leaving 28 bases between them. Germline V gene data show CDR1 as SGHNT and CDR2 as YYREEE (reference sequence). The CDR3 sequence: CATYIKRETHTFYGYTF. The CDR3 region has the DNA TGTGCCACCTACATAAAGCGGGAAACCCATACGTTCTATGGCTACACCTTC.

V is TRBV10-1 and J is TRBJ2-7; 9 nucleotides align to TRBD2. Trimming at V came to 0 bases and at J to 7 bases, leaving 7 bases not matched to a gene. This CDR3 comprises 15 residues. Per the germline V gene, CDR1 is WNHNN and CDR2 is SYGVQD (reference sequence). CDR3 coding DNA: TGCGCCAGCAGTGAGTCGCAAGCGGGAGGCCGAGAGCAGTACTTC. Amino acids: CASSESQAGGREQYF.

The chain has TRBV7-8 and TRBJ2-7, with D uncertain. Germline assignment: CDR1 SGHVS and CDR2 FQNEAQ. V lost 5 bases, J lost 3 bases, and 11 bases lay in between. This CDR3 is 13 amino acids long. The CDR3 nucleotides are TGTGCCAGCAGCCCAGATAAAGACTACGAGCAGTACTTC. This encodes CASSPDKDYEQYF.

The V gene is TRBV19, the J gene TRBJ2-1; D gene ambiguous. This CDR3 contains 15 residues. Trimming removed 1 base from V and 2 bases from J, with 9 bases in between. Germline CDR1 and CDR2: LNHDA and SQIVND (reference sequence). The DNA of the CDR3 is TGTGCCAGTAGTATAGGCCTAGGTACCTACAATGAGCAGTTCTTC. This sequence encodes CASSIGLGTYNEQFF.

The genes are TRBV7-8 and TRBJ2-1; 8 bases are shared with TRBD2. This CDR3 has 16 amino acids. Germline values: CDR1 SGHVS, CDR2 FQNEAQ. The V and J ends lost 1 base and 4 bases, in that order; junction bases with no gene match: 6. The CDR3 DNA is TGTGCCAGCAGCTTAGGACTAGCGCCTAATTACAATGAGCAGTTCTTC. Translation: CASSLGLAPNYNEQFF.

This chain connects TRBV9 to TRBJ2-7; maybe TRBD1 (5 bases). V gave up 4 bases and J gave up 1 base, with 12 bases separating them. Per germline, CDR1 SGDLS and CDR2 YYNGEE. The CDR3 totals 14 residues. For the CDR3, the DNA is TGTGCCAGCAGCCCCCGGGCAGGGTCCTACGAGCAGTACTTC. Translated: CASSPRAGSYEQYF.

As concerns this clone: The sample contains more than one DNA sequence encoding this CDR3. CDR3 in DNA: TGCGCCAGCAGTGGCGGAGATACGCAGTATTTT. Translating gives CASSGGDTQYF. The chain has TRBV10-2 and TRBJ2-3; D is undetermined. This CDR3 spans 11 amino acids. V was pared by 4 bases and J by 5 bases, with 4 bases between. CDR1 is WSHSY, CDR2 SAAADI, per germline.

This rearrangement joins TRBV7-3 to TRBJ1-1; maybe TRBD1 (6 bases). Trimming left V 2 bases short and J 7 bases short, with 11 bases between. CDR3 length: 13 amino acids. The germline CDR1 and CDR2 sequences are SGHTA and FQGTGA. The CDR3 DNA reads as TGTGCCAGCAGCTTAGTACAGGGTCATGAAGCTTTCTTT. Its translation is CASSLVQGHEAFF.

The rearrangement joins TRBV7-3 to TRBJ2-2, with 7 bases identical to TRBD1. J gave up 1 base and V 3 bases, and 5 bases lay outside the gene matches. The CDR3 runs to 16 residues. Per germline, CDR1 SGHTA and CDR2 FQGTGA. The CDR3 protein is CASSFKGDRNTGELFF. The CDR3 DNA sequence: TGTGCCAGCAGCTTCAAGGGGGACAGGAACACCGGGGAGCTGTTTTTT.

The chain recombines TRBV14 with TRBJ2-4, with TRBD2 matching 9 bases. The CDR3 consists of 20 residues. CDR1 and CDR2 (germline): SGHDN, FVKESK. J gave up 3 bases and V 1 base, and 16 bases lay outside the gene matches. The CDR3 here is CASSQGRWLAGDVSKNIQYF. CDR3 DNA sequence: TGTGCCAGCAGCCAAGGTCGCTGGTTAGCGGGAGACGTGAGCAAAAACATTCAGTACTTC.

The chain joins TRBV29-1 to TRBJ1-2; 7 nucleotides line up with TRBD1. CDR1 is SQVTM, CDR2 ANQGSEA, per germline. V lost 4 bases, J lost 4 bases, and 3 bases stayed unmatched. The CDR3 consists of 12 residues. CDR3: CSVATGAYGYTF. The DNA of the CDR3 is TGCAGCGTTGCCACAGGGGCCTATGGCTACACCTTC.